A single T cell receptor beta chain is shown here with its context. Germline V gene sequence: CDR1 SEHNR, CDR2 FQNEAQ (reference sequence). V gave up 1 base and J gave up 2 bases, with 13 bases separating them. The CDR3 contains 16 residues. Profiling relied on immunoSEQ multiplex PCR, and the TCRdb table lists in-frame clones only, not all of them. Among roughly 50,000 clones listed, approximately 90% were seen once. These data belong to a study of blood T cell repertoires in COVID-19. This clonotype was sampled from an elderly man with acute or convalescent COVID-19. The rearrangement links TRBV7-9 to TRBJ2-3; TRBD1 is a possible D gene (6 bases). The sequenced sample was peripheral blood. The CDR3 reads CASSLVWQGTTDTQYF. The DNA of the CDR3 is TGTGCCAGCAGCTTAGTGTGGCAGGGGACCACAGATACGCAGTATTTT.